Detailed here is one T cell receptor beta chain. Sequencing was performed with immunoSEQ multiplex PCR; in TCRdb, only in-frame clones are kept and a portion is missing. Of 80,000 to 100,000 clones in the sample, over 85% were seen once. This sample stems from a study of control samples from healthy donors and cancer patients. The germline V gene has CDR1 LGHNA and CDR2 YSLEER. The junction had 9 bases not matched to a gene; V was cut back by 0 bases and J by 9 bases. The CDR3 spans 16 residues. The specimen sequenced was blood. The sequence was obtained from a human donor in good health. The donor label of this sample is uncertain. J is TRBJ2-2 and V is TRBV4-3, with TRBD2 identical over 8 bases. DNA of the CDR3: TGCGCCAGCAGCCAAGATCGTTTAGCGGGGCACAGGGAGCTGTTTTTT. Protein: CASSQDRLAGHRELFF.